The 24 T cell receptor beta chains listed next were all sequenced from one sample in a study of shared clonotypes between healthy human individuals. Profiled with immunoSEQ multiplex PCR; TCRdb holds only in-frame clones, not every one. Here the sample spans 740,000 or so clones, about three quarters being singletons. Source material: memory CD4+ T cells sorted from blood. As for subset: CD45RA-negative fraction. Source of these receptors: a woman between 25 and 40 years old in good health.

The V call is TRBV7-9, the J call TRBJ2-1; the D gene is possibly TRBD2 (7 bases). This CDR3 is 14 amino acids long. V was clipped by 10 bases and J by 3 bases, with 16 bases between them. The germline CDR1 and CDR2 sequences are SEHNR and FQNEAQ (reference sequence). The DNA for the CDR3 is TGTGCCACTTGGGGGGGCCTTTTCTACAATGAGCAGTTCTTC. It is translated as CATWGGLFYNEQFF.

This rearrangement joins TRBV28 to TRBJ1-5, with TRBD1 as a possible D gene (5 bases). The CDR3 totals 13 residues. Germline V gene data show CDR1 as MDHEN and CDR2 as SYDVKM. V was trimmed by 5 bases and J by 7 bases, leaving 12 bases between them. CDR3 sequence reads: CASSKYPGQPQHF. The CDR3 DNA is TGTGCCAGCAGTAAATACCCAGGGCAGCCCCAGCATTTT.

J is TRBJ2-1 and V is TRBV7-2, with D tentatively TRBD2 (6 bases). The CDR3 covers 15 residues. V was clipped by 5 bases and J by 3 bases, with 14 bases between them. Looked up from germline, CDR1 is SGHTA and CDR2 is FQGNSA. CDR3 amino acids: CASSKLALVYNEQFF. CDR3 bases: TGTGCCAGCAGCAAACTAGCTCTTGTCTACAATGAGCAGTTCTTC.

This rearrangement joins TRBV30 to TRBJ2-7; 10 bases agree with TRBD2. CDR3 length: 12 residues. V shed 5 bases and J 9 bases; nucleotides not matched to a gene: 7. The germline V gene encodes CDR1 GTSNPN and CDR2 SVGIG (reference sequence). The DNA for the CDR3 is TGTGCCTGGGGCCTAGCGGGAGAGTGGCAGTACTTC. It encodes CAWGLAGEWQYF.

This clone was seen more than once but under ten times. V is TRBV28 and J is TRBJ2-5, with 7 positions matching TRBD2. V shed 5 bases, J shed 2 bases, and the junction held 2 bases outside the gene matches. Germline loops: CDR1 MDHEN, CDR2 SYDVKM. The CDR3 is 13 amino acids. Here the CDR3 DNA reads TGTGCCAGCAGTCCGGGGGGACAAGAGACCCAGTACTTC. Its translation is CASSPGGQETQYF. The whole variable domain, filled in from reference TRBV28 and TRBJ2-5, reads DVKVTQSSRYLVKRTGEKVFLECVQDMDHENMFWYRQDPGLGLRLIYFSYDVKMKEKGDIPEGYSVSREKKERFSLILESASTNQTSMYLCASSPGGQETQYFGPGTRLLVL.

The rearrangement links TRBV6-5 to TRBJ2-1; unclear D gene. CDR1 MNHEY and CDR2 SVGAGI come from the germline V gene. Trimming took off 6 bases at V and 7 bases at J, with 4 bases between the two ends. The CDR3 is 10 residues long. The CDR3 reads CASRINEQFF. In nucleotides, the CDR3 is TGTGCCAGCAGGATAAATGAGCAGTTCTTC.

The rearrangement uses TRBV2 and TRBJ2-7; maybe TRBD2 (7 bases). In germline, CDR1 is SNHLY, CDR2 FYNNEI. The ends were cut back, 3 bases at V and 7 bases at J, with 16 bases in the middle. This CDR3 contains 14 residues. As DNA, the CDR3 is TGTGCCAGCAGTGATAGGGGGGGCGGAAGGGAGCAGTACTTC. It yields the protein CASSDRGGGREQYF.

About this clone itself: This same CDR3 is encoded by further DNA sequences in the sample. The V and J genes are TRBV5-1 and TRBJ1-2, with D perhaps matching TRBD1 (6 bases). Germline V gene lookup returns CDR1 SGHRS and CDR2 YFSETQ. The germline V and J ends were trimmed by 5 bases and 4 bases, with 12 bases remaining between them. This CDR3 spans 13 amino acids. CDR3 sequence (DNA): TGCGCCAGCAGTCCGGGACAAGGCTATGGCTACACCTTC. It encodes CASSPGQGYGYTF. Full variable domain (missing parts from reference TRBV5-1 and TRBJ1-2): KAGVTQTPRYLIKTRGQQVTLSCSPISGHRSVSWYQQTPGQGLQFLFEYFSETQRNKGNFPGRFSGRQFSNSRSEMNVSTLELGDSALYLCASSPGQGYGYTFGSGTRLTVV.

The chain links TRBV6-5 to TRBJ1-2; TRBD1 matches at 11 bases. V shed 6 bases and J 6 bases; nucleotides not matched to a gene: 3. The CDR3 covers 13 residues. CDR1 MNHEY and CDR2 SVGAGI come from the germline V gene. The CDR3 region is CASRGDRGDGYTF. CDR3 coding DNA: TGTGCCAGCAGGGGGGACAGGGGGGATGGCTACACCTTC.

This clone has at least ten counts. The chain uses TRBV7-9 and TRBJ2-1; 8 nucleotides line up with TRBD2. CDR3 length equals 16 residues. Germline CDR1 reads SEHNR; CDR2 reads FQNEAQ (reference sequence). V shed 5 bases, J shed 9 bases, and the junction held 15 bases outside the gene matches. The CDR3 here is CASSVRSGIAPTEQFF. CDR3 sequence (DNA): TGTGCCAGCAGCGTACGTAGCGGGATTGCCCCAACTGAGCAGTTCTTC.

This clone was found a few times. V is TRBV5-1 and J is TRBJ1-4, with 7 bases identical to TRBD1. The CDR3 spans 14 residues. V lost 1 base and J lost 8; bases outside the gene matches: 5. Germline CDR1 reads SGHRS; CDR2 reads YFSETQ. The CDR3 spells CASSLRQGREKLFF. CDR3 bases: TGCGCCAGCAGCTTGCGACAGGGTCGGGAAAAACTGTTTTTT.

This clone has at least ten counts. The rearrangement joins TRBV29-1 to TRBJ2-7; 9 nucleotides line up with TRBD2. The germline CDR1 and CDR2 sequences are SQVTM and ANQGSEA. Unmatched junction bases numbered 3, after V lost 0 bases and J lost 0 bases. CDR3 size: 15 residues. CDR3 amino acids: CSVEDTSGYSYEQYF. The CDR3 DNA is TGCAGCGTTGAAGACACTAGCGGGTACTCCTACGAGCAGTACTTC.

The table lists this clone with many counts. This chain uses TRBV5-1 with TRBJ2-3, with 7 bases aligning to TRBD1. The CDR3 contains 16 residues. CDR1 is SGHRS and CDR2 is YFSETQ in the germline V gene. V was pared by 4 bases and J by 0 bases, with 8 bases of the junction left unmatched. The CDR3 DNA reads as TGCGCCAGCAGCCCAGGGACAGAGATAAGCACAGATACGCAGTATTTT. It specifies CASSPGTEISTDTQYF.

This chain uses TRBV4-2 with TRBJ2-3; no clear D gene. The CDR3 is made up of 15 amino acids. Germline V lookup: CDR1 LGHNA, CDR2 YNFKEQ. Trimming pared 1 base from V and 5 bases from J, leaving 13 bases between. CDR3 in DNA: TGTGCCAGCAGCCAAGCCGGGCGGAATGAAGATACGCAGTATTTT. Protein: CASSQAGRNEDTQYF.

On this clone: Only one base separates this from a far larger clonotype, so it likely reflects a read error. The CDR3 sequence: CASSGTSGSTDTQYF. The CDR3 nucleotides read TGCGCCAGCAGTGGGACTAGCGGGAGCACAGATACGCAGTATTTT. This sequence joins TRBV5-1 and TRBJ2-3, with 12 bases lining up with TRBD2. This CDR3 contains 15 residues. Per the germline V gene, CDR1 is SGHRS and CDR2 is YFSETQ. V dropped 5 bases and J dropped 0; count of bases not matched to a gene: 1.

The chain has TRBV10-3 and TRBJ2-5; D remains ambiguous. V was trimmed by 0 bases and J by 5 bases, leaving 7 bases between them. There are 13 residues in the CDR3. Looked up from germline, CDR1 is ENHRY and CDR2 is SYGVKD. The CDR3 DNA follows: TGTGCCATCAGTGAGTCGAATCCGGAGACCCAGTACTTC. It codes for CAISESNPETQYF.

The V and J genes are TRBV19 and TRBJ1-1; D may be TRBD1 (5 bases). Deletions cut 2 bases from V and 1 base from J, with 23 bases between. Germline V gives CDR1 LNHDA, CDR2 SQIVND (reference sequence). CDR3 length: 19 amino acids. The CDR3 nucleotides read TGTGCCAGTAGTATAATGGCACTAGGGGCTCGGGCGACGAACACTGAAGCTTTCTTT. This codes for CASSIMALGARATNTEAFF. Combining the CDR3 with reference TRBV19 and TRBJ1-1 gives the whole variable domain DGGITQSPKYLFRKEGQNVTLSCEQNLNHDAMYWYRQDPGQGLRLIYYSQIVNDFQKGDIAEGYSVSREKKESFPLTVTSAQKNPTAFYLCASSIMALGARATNTEAFFGQGTRLTVV.

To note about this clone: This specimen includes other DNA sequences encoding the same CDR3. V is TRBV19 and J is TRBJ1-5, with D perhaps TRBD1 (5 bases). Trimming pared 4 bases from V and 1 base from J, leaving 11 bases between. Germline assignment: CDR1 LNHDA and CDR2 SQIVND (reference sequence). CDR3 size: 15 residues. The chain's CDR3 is CASSSQGQSNQPQHF. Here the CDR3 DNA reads TGTGCCAGTAGTAGTCAGGGTCAAAGCAATCAGCCCCAGCATTTT.

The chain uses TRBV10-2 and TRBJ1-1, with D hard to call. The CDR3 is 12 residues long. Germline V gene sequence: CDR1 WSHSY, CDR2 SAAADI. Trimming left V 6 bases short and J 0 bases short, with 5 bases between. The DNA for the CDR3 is TGCGCCAGCAGACGGGTGAACACTGAAGCTTTCTTT. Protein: CASRRVNTEAFF.

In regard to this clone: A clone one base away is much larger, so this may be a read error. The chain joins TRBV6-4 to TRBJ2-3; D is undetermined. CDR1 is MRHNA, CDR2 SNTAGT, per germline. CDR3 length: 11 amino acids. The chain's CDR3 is CVSSVGDTQYF. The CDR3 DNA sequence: TGTGTCAGCAGTGTTGGAGATACGCAGTATTTT.

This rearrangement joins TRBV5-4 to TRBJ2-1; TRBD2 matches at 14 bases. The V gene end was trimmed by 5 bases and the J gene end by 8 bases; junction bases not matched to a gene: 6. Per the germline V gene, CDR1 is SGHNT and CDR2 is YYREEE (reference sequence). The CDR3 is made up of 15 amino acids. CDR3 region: CASRPGTSGRHEQFF. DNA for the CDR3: TGTGCCAGCAGACCCGGGACTAGCGGGAGACATGAGCAGTTCTTC.

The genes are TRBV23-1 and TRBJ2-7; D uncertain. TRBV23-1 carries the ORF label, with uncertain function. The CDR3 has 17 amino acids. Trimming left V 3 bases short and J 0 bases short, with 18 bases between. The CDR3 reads CASSHSFTPQGSYEQYF. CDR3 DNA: TGCGCCAGCAGTCACTCTTTTACACCCCAAGGCTCCTACGAGCAGTACTTC.

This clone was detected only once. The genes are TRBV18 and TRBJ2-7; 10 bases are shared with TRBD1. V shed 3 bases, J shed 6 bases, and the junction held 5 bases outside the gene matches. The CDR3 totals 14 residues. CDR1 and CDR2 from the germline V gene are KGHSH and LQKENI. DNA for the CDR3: TGTGCCAGCTCACCCGGGACAGGGGTGGGCGAGCAGTACTTC. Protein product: CASSPGTGVGEQYF. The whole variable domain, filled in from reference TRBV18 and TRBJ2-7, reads NAGVMQNPRHLVRRRGQEARLRCSPMKGHSHVYWYRQLPEEGLKFMVYLQKENIIDESGMPKERFSAEFPKEGPSILRIQQVVRGDSAAYFCASSPGTGVGEQYFGPGTRLTVT.

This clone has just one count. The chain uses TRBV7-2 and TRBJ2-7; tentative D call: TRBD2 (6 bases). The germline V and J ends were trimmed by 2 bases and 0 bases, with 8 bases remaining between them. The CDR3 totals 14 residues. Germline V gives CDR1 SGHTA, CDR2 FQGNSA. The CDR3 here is CASSLRELSYEQYF. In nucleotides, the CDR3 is TGTGCCAGCAGCTTACGGGAGCTCTCCTACGAGCAGTACTTC.